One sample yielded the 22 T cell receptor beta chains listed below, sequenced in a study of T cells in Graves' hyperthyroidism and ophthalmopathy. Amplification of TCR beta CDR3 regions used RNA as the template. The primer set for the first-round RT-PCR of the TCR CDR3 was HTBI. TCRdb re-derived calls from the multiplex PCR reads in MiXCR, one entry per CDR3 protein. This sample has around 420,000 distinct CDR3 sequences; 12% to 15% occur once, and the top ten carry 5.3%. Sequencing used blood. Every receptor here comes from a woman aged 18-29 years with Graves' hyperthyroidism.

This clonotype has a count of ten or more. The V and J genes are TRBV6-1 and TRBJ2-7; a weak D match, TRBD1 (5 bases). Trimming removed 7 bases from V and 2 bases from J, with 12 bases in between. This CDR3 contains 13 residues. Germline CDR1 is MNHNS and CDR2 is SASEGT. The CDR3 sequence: CASMTVPPYEQYF. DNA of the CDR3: TGTGCCAGCATGACAGTACCCCCCTACGAGCAGTACTTC.

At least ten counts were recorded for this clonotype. CDR3 in amino acids: CASSSPFERGMNEQFF. The CDR3 DNA follows: TGTGCCAGCAGCTCCCCCTTCGAGCGGGGAATGAATGAGCAGTTCTTC. This chain uses TRBV7-9 with TRBJ2-1, with TRBD2 matching over 7 bases. Germline loops: CDR1 SEHNR, CDR2 FQNEAQ (reference sequence). Germline trimming cut 4 bases from V and 7 bases from J; bases unmatched to any gene: 13. The CDR3 contains 16 residues.

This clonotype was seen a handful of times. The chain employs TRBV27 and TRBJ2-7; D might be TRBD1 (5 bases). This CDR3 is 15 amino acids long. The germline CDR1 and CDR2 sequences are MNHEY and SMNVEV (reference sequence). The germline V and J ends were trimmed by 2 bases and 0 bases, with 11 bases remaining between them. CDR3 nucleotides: TGTGCCAGCAGTTTAGAGGACACGAGCTCCTACGAGCAGTACTTC. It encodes CASSLEDTSSYEQYF.

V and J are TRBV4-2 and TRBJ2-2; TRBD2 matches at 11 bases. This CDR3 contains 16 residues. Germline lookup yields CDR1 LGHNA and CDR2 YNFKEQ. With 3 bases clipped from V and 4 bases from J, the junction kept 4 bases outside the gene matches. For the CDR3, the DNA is TGTGCCAGCAGCCAGGAAACTAGCGGGAGCACCGGGGAGCTGTTTTTT. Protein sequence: CASSQETSGSTGELFF.

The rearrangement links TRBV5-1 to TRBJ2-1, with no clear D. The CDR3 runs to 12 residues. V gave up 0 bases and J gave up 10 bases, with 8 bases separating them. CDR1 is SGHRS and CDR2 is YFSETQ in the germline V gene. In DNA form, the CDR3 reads TGCGCCAGCAGCTTGGTGAGTTACGAGCAGTTCTTC. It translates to CASSLVSYEQFF.

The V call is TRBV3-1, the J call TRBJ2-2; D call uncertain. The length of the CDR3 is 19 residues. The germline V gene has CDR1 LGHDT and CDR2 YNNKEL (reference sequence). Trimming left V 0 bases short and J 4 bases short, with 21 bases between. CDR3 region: CASSQDTRIQLLSTGELFF. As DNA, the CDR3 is TGTGCCAGCAGCCAAGATACGAGGATCCAGCTTTTGAGCACCGGGGAGCTGTTTTTT.

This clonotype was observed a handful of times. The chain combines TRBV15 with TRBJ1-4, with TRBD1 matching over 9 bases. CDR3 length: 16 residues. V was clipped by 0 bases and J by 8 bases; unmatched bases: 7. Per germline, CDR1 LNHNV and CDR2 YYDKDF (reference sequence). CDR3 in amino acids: CATSRELTGGREKLFF. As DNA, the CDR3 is TGTGCCACCAGCAGAGAACTAACAGGGGGCCGGGAAAAACTGTTTTTT.

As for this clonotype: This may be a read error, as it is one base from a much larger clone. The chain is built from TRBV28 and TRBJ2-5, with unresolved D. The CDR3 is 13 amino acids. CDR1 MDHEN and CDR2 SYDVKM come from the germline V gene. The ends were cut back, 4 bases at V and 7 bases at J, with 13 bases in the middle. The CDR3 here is CASSSIVAGTQYF. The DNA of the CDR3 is TGTGCCAGCAGTTCCATAGTTGCAGGGACCCAGTACTTC.

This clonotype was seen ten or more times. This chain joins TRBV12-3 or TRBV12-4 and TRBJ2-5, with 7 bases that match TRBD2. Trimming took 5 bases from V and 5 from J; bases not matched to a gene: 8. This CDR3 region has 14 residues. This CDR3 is CASSRGGGGETQYF. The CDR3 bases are TGTGCCAGCAGTCGTGGCGGGGGTGGGGAGACCCAGTACTTC.

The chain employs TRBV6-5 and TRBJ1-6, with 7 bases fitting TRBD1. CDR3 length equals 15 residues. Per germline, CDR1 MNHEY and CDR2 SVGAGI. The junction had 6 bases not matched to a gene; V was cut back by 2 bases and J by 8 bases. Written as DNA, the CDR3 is TGTGCCAGCAGTTACCCAACAGGGGACGATTCACCCCTCCACTTT. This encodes CASSYPTGDDSPLHF.

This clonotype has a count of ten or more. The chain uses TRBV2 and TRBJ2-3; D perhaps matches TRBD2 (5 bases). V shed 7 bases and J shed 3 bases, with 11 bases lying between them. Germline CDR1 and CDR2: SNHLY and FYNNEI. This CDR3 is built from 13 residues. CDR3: CASTPGGTDTQYF. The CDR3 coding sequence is TGTGCCAGCACCCCCGGCGGGACAGATACGCAGTATTTT. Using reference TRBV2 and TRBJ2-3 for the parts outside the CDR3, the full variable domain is EPEVTQTPSHQVTQMGQEVILRCVPISNHLYFYWYRQILGQKVEFLVSFYNNEISEKSEIFDDQFSVERPDGSNFTLKIRSTKLEDSAMYFCASTPGGTDTQYFGPGTRLTVL.

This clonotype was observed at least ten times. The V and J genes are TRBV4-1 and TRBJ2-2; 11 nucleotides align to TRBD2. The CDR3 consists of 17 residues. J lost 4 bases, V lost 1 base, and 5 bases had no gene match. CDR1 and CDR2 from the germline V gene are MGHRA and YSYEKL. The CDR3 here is CASSQGLAGGITGELFF. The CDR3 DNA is TGCGCCAGCAGCCAAGGTTTAGCGGGAGGGATCACCGGGGAGCTGTTTTTT.

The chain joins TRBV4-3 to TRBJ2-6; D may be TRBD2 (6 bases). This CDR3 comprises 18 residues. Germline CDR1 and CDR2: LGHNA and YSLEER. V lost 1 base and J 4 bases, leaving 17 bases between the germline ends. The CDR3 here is CASSQVVVGGLGANVLTF. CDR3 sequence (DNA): TGCGCCAGCAGCCAAGTAGTTGTCGGAGGGCTCGGGGCCAACGTCCTGACTTTC.

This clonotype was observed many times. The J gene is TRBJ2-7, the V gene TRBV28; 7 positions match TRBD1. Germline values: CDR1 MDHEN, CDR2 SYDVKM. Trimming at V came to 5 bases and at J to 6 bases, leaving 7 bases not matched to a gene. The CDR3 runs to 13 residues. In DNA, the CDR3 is TGTGCCAGCAGTCCCCTAGACAGGGTCGAGCAGTACTTC. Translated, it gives CASSPLDRVEQYF.

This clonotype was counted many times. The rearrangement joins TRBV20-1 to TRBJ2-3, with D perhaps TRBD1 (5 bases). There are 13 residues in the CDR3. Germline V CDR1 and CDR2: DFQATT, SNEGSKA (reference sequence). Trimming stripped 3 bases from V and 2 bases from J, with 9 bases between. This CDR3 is CSARDTHTDTQYF. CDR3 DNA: TGCAGTGCTAGGGACACCCACACAGATACGCAGTATTTT.

The CDR3 nucleotides are TGTGCCAGCAGCCAAGTAAGGGGCGGCTACACCTTC. It specifies CASSQVRGGYTF. The chain combines TRBV14 with TRBJ1-2, with D possibly matching TRBD1 (5 bases). Trimming took off 1 base at V and 8 bases at J, with 8 bases between the two ends. The CDR3 is made up of 12 amino acids. Germline lookup yields CDR1 SGHDN and CDR2 FVKESK. The complete variable domain, with remaining parts taken from reference TRBV14 and TRBJ1-2, reads EAGVTQFPSHSVIEKGQTVTLRCDPISGHDNLYWYRRVMGKEIKFLLHFVKESKQDESGMPNNRFLAERTGGTYSTLKVQPAELEDSGVYFCASSQVRGGYTFGSGTRLTVV.

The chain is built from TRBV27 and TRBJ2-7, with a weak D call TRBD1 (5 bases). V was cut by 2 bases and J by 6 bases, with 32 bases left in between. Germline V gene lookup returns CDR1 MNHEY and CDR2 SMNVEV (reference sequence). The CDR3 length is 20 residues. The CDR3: CASSLRAYSEDKETVSEQYF. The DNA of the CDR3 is TGTGCCAGCAGTTTAAGGGCCTACAGTGAGGACAAAGAGACTGTTTCCGAGCAGTACTTC.

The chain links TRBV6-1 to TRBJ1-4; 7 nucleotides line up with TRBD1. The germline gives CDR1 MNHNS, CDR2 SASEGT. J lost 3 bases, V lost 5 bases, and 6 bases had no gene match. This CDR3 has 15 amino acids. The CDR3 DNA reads TGTGCCAGCAGTTGGGGGACAGTAGCTAATGAAAAACTGTTTTTT. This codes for CASSWGTVANEKLFF.

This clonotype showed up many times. Written as DNA, the CDR3 is TGCAGTGCCGCCTTGGGGGGCGCTGAAGCTTTCTTT. Translated, it gives CSAALGGAEAFF. The chain carries TRBV20-1 and TRBJ1-1; maybe TRBD1 (6 bases). There are 12 residues in the CDR3. V shed 6 bases and J shed 6 bases, with 14 bases lying between them. The germline CDR1 and CDR2 sequences are DFQATT and SNEGSKA (reference sequence).

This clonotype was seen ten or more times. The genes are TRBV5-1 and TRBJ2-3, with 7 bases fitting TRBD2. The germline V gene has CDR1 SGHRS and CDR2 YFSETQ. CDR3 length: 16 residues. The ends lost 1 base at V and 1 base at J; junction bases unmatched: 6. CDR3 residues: CASSLIVTSGTDTQYF. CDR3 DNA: TGCGCCAGCAGCTTGATTGTCACTAGCGGCACAGATACGCAGTATTTT.

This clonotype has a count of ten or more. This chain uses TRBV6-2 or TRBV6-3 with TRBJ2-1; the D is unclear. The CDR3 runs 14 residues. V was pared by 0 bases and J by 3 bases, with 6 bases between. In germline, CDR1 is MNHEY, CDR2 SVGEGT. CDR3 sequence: CASSYSSDYNEQFF. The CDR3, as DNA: TGTGCCAGCAGTTACTCATCGGACTACAATGAGCAGTTCTTC.

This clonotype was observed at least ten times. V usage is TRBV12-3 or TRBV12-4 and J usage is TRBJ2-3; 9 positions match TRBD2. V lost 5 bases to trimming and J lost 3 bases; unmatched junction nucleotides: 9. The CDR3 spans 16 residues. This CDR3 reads CASSPLSGSATDTQYF. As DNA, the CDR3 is TGTGCCAGCAGTCCCCTTAGCGGGAGCGCGACAGATACGCAGTATTTT.